This TCR beta chain was captured by sequencing in a study of Tregs in tolerant kidney transplant recipients. General study results and limits: Biological reproducibility was not directly addressed, but technical replication error appeared minimal.

This CDR3 has 10 residues. From germline, CDR1 is DFQATT and CDR2 SNEGSKA (reference sequence). The junction had 8 bases not matched to a gene; V was cut back by 8 bases and J by 13 bases. Some clones are missing from TCRdb's copy, which holds only in-frame ones; the method was immunoSEQ multiplex PCR. This sample has about 94,000 clones, with 93% found just once. For this clone: Antigen: not known.

The receptor's source is a human donor who received a combined kidney and bone marrow transplant. The sample consisted of CD4+ T cells from blood, taken before the transplant. V usage is TRBV20-1 and J usage is TRBJ2-1; 7 positions agree with TRBD2. The CDR3 region is CSQSGVPQFF. Written as DNA, the CDR3 is TGCAGTCAAAGCGGGGTCCCACAGTTCTTC.